One sample yielded the 20 T cell receptor beta chains listed below, sequenced in a study of CD8+CD57+ T cells in acquired aplastic anemia. Profiling of TCR beta VDJ combinations and CDR3 sequences used genomic DNA as template. MiXCR, run by TCRdb on the reads, gives a single entry per CDR3 protein. The sample has around 130,000 distinct CDR3 sequences; under 60% are singletons. Previously, flow cytometry had revealed CD8+CD57+ cell expansion in the patients chosen for sequencing. The specimen was sorted CD4+, CD8+, or CD8+CD57+ T cells (not recorded which) from PBMCs. The receptors originated from a human donor with aplastic anemia.

The genes are TRBV12-3 or TRBV12-4 and TRBJ2-5, with D hard to call. The CDR3 extends over 11 amino acids. Deletions cut 4 bases from V and 7 bases from J, with 7 bases between. CDR3 residues: CASSSAGTQYF. In DNA, the CDR3 is TGTGCCAGCAGTTCCGCCGGGACCCAGTACTTC.

The chain employs TRBV24-1 and TRBJ1-1, with 7 bases matching TRBD1. Trimming at V came to 4 bases and at J to 1 base, leaving 8 bases not matched to a gene. Germline CDR1 KGHDR, CDR2 SFDVKD. The CDR3 is 16 amino acids. The CDR3 is CATSENTGTANTEAFF. The CDR3 DNA is TGTGCCACCAGTGAGAATACAGGGACAGCGAACACTGAAGCTTTCTTT.

The rearrangement links TRBV2 to TRBJ1-1, with D maybe TRBD1 (6 bases). This CDR3 comprises 15 residues. The V gene lost 6 bases and the J gene lost 1 base, with 15 bases spanning the gap. CDR1 SNHLY and CDR2 FYNNEI come from the germline V gene. In nucleotides, the CDR3 is TGTGCCAGCAGAGCCTTGGGACAACCGAACACTGAAGCTTTCTTT. It translates to CASRALGQPNTEAFF.

The genes are TRBV9 and TRBJ2-3, with D possibly being TRBD1 or TRBD2 (5 bases each). The CDR3 length is 12 residues. Deletions cut 5 bases from V and 5 bases from J, with 9 bases between. Germline assignment: CDR1 SGDLS and CDR2 YYNGEE. Here the CDR3 reads CASRGVEDTQYF. For the CDR3, the DNA is TGTGCCAGCAGGGGGGTCGAAGATACGCAGTATTTT.

This clonotype occurred a few times. The genes are TRBV7-9 and TRBJ2-5; D not resolved. Per the germline V gene, CDR1 is SEHNR and CDR2 is FQNEAQ (reference sequence). V gave up 3 bases and J gave up 5 bases, with 13 bases separating them. The CDR3 runs 14 residues. The CDR3 bases are TGTGCCAGCAGCTTGGGCACGGGTGTTGAGACCCAGTACTTC. This translates into CASSLGTGVETQYF.

V usage is TRBV7-9 and J usage is TRBJ1-1, with 9 bases that match TRBD1. This CDR3 comprises 15 residues. V shed 3 bases, J shed 3 bases, and the junction held 5 bases outside the gene matches. The germline V gene has CDR1 SEHNR and CDR2 FQNEAQ (reference sequence). CDR3 bases: TGTGCCAGCAGCTTCGGACAGGGGTTGTACACTGAAGCTTTCTTT. This encodes CASSFGQGLYTEAFF.

This sequence joins TRBV7-6 and TRBJ2-7, with 7 bases identical to TRBD2. This CDR3 contains 15 residues. The ends lost 5 bases at V and 2 bases at J; junction bases unmatched: 9. Per germline, CDR1 SGHVS and CDR2 FNYEAQ. CDR3 DNA: TGTGCCAGCAGCCCGGGGACTACCCCAGCCTACGAGCAGTACTTC. Translating it yields CASSPGTTPAYEQYF.

This clonotype was observed a handful of times. This chain joins TRBV10-3 and TRBJ1-1, with D possibly matching TRBD1 (5 bases). CDR1 is ENHRY, CDR2 SYGVKD, per germline. CDR3 length equals 14 residues. With 7 bases removed from V and 3 bases from J, the gap between germline ends came to 15 bases. The CDR3 sequence is CAIMPGIGDTEAFF. In nucleotides, the CDR3 is TGTGCCATCATGCCCGGGATAGGGGACACTGAAGCTTTCTTT.

This clonotype occurred many times. The chain uses TRBV25-1 and TRBJ2-1; 8 nucleotides agree with TRBD1. The CDR3 has 14 residues. The V gene end was trimmed by 2 bases and the J gene end by 10 bases; junction bases not matched to a gene: 7. CDR1 is MGHDK and CDR2 is SYGVNS in the germline V gene. The chain's CDR3 is CASSEQQGGREQFF. CDR3 nucleotide sequence: TGTGCCAGCAGTGAACAACAGGGGGGAAGGGAGCAGTTCTTC.

For this clonotype: A read error is possible here, since a much larger clone lies one base away. This sequence joins TRBV28 and TRBJ2-7, with 9 bases fitting TRBD1. Trimming cost V 4 bases and J 4 bases; bases outside gene matches: 5. This CDR3 is 14 amino acids long. CDR1 is MDHEN and CDR2 is SYDVKM in the germline V gene. In DNA, the CDR3 is TGTGCCAGCAGTTACAGGACAGGGGAATACGAGCAGTACTTC. It encodes CASSYRTGEYEQYF.

This clonotype was counted ten times or more. V usage is TRBV6-5 and J usage is TRBJ2-7, with TRBD1 matching 9 bases. There are 15 residues in the CDR3. Germline lookup yields CDR1 MNHEY and CDR2 SVGAGI. The V segment lost 2 bases and the J segment 0 bases; nucleotides outside the gene matches: 2. The CDR3, as DNA: TGTGCCAGCAGTTACGGGACAGGGAACTCCTACGAGCAGTACTTC. Residues: CASSYGTGNSYEQYF.

Many counts were recorded for this clonotype. The chain couples TRBV20-1 to TRBJ2-7, with 8 bases lining up with TRBD1. The CDR3 consists of 14 residues. J gave up 5 bases and V 3 bases, and 9 bases lay outside the gene matches. Looked up from germline, CDR1 is DFQATT and CDR2 is SNEGSKA (reference sequence). Written as DNA, the CDR3 is TGCAGTGCTAGGTCTTTGGGACAGGACCACGAGCAGTACTTC. Its protein product is CSARSLGQDHEQYF.

The chain links TRBV7-9 to TRBJ1-1; D ambiguous. The ends were cut back, 4 bases at V and 5 bases at J, with 11 bases in the middle. The CDR3 is made up of 13 amino acids. CDR1 SEHNR and CDR2 FQNEAQ come from the germline V gene (reference sequence). For the CDR3, the DNA is TGTGCCAGCAGCTCCGAAGTGGGGACTGAAGCTTTCTTT. Protein product: CASSSEVGTEAFF. The full variable domain, its missing parts supplied by reference TRBV7-9 and TRBJ1-1, is DTGVSQNPRHKITKRGQNVTFRCDPISEHNRLYWYRQTLGQGPEFLTYFQNEAQLEKSRLLSDRFSAERPKGSFSTLEIQRTEQGDSAMYLCASSSEVGTEAFFGQGTRLTVV.

This clonotype was recorded a few times. The chain has TRBV10-2 and TRBJ2-4; D may be TRBD1 (5 bases). Germline CDR1 and CDR2: WSHSY and SAAADI. This CDR3 comprises 12 residues. Trimming left V 8 bases short and J 8 bases short, with 13 bases between. CDR3 bases: TGCGCCAGCGGAGACAGCGTCCACATTCAGTACTTC. As protein: CASGDSVHIQYF.

This clonotype occurred many times. The chain links TRBV10-3 to TRBJ1-4, with 9 nucleotides matching TRBD1. From germline, CDR1 is ENHRY and CDR2 SYGVKD. V lost 3 bases and J lost 6; bases outside the gene matches: 8. CDR3 length equals 16 residues. The CDR3: CAISDPKQGADEKLFF. The DNA of the CDR3 is TGTGCCATCAGTGATCCTAAACAGGGGGCAGATGAAAAACTGTTTTTT.

The gene calls are TRBV6-1 and TRBJ1-2, with 8 bases fitting TRBD1. Germline V gene sequence: CDR1 MNHNS, CDR2 SASEGT. V dropped 5 bases and J dropped 8; count of bases not matched to a gene: 13. The CDR3 length is 15 residues. The CDR3 DNA follows: TGTGCCAGCAGTCAACTGGACAGGGAAGGGATAGGCTACACCTTC. Translation gives CASSQLDREGIGYTF.

As for this clonotype: With a much larger clone just one base away, this may be a read error. Because the CDR3 is missing its conserved closing phenylalanine or tryptophan, this is likely a read error. V and J are TRBV6-1 and TRBJ2-7; D gene ambiguous. The CDR3 contains 14 residues. Germline V gene sequence: CDR1 MNHNS, CDR2 SASEGT. Trimming took 2 bases from V and 0 from J, leaving 8 bases between them. This CDR3 reads CASSELNHSYEQYL. For the CDR3, the DNA is TGTGCCAGCAGTGAACTCAACCACTCCTACGAGCAGTACCTC.

This clonotype has ten or more counts. The chain couples TRBV20-1 to TRBJ1-1; 9 bases line up with TRBD1. The germline gives CDR1 DFQATT, CDR2 SNEGSKA (reference sequence). This CDR3 has 17 residues. V was pared by 6 bases and J by 1 base, with 15 bases of the junction left unmatched. DNA for the CDR3: TGCAGTGCCGCCGAACAGGGGGCCCCCACTCCGAACACTGAAGCTTTCTTT. This codes for CSAAEQGAPTPNTEAFF.

V and J are TRBV7-2 and TRBJ1-6; 8 positions match TRBD1. Trimming cost V 5 bases and J 10 bases; bases outside gene matches: 7. CDR3 length: 14 residues. Per germline, CDR1 SGHTA and CDR2 FQGNSA. The CDR3 DNA is TGTGCCAGCAGCCTCGGACAGGGACACTCACCCCTCCACTTT. This gives the protein CASSLGQGHSPLHF. The entire variable domain, with the rest obtained from reference TRBV7-2 and TRBJ1-6, is as follows: GAGVSQSPSNKVTEKGKDVELRCDPISGHTALYWYRQSLGQGLEFLIYFQGNSAPDKSGLPSDRFSAERTGGSVSTLTIQRTQQEDSAVYLCASSLGQGHSPLHFGNGTRLTVT.

The chain combines TRBV2 with TRBJ1-1; TRBD1 is a possible D gene (5 bases). V lost 8 bases and J lost 9, with 22 bases in between. Germline assignment: CDR1 SNHLY and CDR2 FYNNEI. This CDR3 contains 14 residues. The CDR3 DNA follows: TGTGCCAGCCCGAGCGTCGGACACCCTGGGAAAGCTTTCTTT. This codes for CASPSVGHPGKAFF.